This T cell receptor (beta chain) was retrieved from a study of PD-1 blockade in classical Hodgkin lymphoma. Every one of the patients relapsed after autologous stem cell transplantation (brentuximab vedotin exposure was variable). Using immunoSEQ multiplex PCR, the repertoire was profiled, and TCRdb retains in-frame clones only, with some absent. The repertoire holds nearly 25,000 clones, about 80% seen once, with roughly 8% in the top ten. CDR1 is MDHEN and CDR2 is SYDVKM in the germline V gene. This CDR3 is 14 amino acids long. V trimming: 6 bases; J trimming: 5 bases; junction bases outside the gene matches: 6.

The receptor was derived from a human donor with classical Hodgkin lymphoma. The chain couples TRBV28 to TRBJ2-2, with 7 bases that match TRBD1. This material consisted of peripheral blood mononuclear cells (PBMCs), taken before the second cycle of nivolumab. CDR3 protein: CASSTLQGTGELFF. CDR3 coding DNA: TGTGCCAGCAGCACTCTACAGGGGACCGGGGAGCTGTTTTTT.